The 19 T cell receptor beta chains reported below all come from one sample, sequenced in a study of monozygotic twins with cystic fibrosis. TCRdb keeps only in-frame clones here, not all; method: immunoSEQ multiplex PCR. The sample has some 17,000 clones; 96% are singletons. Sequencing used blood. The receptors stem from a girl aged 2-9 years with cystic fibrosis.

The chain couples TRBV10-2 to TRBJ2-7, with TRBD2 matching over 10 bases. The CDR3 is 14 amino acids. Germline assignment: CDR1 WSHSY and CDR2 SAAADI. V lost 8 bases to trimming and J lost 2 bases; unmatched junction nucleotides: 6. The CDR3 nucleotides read TGCGCCAGCCTGCTAGCGGGAGATACCTACGAGCAGTACTTC. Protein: CASLLAGDTYEQYF.

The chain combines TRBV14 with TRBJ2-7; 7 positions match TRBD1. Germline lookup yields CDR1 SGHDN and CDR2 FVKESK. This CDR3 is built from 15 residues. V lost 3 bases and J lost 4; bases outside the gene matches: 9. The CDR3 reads CASSQTRQGRYEQYF. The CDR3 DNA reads TGTGCCAGCAGCCAGACCCGACAGGGTCGGTACGAGCAGTACTTC.

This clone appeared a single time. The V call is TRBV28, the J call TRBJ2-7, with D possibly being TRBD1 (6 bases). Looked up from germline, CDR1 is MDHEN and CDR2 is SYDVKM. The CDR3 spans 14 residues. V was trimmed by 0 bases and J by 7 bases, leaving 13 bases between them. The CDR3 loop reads CASSLWGQGYEQYF. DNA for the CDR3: TGTGCCAGCAGTTTATGGGGCCAGGGGTATGAGCAGTACTTC.

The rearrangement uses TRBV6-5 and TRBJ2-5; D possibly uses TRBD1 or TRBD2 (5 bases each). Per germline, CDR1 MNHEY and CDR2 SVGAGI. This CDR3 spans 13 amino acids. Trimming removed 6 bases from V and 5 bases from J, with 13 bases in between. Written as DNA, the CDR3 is TGTGCCAGCAGGCCCCGGGGCCGGGAGACCCAGTACTTC. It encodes CASRPRGRETQYF.

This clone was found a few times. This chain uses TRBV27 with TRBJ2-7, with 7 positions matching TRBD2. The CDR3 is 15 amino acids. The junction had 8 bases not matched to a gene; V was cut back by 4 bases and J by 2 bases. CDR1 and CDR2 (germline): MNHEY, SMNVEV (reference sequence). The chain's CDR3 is CASSWFASGPYEQYF. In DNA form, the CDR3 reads TGTGCCAGCAGTTGGTTTGCTAGCGGCCCCTACGAGCAGTACTTC.

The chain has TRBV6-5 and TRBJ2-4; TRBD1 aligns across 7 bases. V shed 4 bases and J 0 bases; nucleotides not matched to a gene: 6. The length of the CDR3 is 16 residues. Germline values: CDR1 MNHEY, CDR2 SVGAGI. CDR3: CASSSTGQIAKNIQYF. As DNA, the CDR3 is TGTGCCAGCAGTTCCACGGGACAGATAGCCAAAAACATTCAGTACTTC.

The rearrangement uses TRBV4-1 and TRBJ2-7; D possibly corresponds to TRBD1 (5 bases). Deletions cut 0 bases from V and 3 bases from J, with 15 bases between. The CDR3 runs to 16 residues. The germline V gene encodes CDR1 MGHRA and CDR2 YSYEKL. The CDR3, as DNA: TGCGCCAGCAGCCAAGATCTGGGGAAGGGGTACTACGAGCAGTACTTC. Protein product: CASSQDLGKGYYEQYF.

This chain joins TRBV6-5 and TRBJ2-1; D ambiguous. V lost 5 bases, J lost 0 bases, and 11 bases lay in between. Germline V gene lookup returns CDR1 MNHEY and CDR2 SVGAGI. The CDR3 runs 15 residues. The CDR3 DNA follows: TGTGCCAGCAGTCCCACGTGGAGCTCCTACAATGAGCAGTTCTTC. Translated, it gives CASSPTWSSYNEQFF.

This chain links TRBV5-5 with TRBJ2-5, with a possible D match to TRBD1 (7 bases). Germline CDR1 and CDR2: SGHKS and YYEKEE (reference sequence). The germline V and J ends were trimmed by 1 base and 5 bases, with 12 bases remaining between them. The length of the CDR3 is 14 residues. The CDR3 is CASSLLAGGETQYF. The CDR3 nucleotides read TGTGCCAGCAGCTTGCTTGCAGGGGGGGAGACCCAGTACTTC. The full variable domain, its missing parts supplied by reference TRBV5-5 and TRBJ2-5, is DAGVTQSPTHLIKTRGQQVTLRCSPISGHKSVSWYQQVLGQGPQFIFQYYEKEERGRGNFPDRFSARQFPNYSSELNVNALLLGDSALYLCASSLLAGGETQYFGPGTRLLVL.

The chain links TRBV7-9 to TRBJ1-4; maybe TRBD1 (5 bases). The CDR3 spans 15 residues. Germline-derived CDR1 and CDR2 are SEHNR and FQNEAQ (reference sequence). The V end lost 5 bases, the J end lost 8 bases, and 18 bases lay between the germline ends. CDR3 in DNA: TGTGCCAGCAGCCCAAGATCAGGGTTACGGGAAAAACTGTTTTTT. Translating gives CASSPRSGLREKLFF.

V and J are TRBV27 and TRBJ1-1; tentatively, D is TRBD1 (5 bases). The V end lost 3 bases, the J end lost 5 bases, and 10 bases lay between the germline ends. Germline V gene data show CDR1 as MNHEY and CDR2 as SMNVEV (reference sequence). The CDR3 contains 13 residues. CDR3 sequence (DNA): TGTGCCAGCAGTTTGGCCAGGGAAACTGAAGCTTTCTTT. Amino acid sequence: CASSLARETEAFF.

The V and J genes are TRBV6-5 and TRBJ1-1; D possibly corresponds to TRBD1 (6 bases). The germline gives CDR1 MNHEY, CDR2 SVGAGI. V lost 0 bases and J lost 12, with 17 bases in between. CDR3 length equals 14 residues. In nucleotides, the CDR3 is TGTGCCAGCAGTTACTCCGGGGGCCCCGGGATAACTTTCTTT. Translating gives CASSYSGGPGITFF.

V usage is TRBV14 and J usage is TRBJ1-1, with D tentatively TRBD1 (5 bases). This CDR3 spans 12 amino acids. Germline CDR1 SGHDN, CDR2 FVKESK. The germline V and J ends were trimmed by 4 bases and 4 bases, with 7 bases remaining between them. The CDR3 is CASSLGLTEAFF. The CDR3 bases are TGTGCCAGCAGCCTGGGACTCACTGAAGCTTTCTTT.

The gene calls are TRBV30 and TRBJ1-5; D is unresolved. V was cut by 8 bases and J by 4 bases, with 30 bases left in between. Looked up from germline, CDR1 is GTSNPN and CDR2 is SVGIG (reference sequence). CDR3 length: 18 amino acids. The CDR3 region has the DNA TGTGCCCAACGCTTACTTACCTCGGACGGCAGATTGAATCAGCCCCAGCATTTT. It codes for CAQRLLTSDGRLNQPQHF. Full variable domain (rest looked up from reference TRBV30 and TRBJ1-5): SQTIHQWPATLVQPVGSPLSLECTVEGTSNPNLYWYRQAAGRGLQLLFYSVGIGQISSEVPQNLSASRPQDRQFILSSKKLLLSDSGFYLCAQRLLTSDGRLNQPQHFGDGTRLSIL.

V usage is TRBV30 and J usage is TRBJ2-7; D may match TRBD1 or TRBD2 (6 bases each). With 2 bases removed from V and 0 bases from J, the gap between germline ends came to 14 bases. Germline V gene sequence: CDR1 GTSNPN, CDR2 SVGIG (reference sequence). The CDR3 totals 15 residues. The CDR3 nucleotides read TGTGCCTGGAGTCGTGGGGGGCAGAGCTCCTACGAGCAGTACTTC. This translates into CAWSRGGQSSYEQYF.

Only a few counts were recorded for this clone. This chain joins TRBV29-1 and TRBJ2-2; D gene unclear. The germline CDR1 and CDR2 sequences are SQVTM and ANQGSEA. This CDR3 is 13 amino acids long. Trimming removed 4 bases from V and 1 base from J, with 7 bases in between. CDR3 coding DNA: TGCAGCGTTGTGTACAAGAACACCGGGGAGCTGTTTTTT. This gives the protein CSVVYKNTGELFF.

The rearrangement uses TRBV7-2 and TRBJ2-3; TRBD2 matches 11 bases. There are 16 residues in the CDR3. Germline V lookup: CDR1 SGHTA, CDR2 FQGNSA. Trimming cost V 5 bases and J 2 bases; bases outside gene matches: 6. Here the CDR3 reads CASSPLAGGATDTQYF. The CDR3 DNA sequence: TGTGCCAGCAGCCCGCTAGCGGGGGGCGCCACAGATACGCAGTATTTT.

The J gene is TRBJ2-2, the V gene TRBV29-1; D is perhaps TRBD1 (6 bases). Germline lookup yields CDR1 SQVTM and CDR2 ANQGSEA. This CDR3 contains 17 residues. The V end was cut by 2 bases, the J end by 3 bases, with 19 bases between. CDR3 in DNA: TGCAGCGTTGAAACCGAAGACAGGACCGTAGACACCGGGGAGCTGTTTTTT. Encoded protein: CSVETEDRTVDTGELFF.

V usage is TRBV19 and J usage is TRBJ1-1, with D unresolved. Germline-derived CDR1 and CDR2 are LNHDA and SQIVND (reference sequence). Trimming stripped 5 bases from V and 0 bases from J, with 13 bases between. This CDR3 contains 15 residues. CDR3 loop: CASSPLGEMNTEAFF. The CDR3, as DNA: TGTGCCAGTAGTCCGCTGGGAGAAATGAACACTGAAGCTTTCTTT.